These 9 T cell receptor beta chains came from one sample sequenced in a study of control samples from healthy donors and cancer patients. The method was immunoSEQ multiplex PCR; TCRdb's version includes in-frame clones alone and lacks a portion of them. The sample shows fewer than 120,000 clones, approximately 90% of them seen only once. Sample: PBMCs. These receptors were taken from a woman aged 55-70 years with lung cancer.

About this clone itself: One end of the junction varies from germline; a read error may be responsible. The V and J genes are TRBV4-1 and TRBJ2-7, with 9 bases that match TRBD2. CDR3 length equals 16 residues. Germline V lookup: CDR1 MGHRA, CDR2 YSYEKL. CDR3 sequence reads: CASRQGAAGGPYEQYF. For the CDR3, the DNA is TGCGCCAGCAGACAAGGGGCGGCGGGAGGGCCGTACGAGCAGTACTTC.

The rearrangement links TRBV7-9 to TRBJ1-1, with D maybe TRBD1 (5 bases). CDR1 and CDR2 (germline): SEHNR, FQNEAQ (reference sequence). V shed 1 base and J shed 3 bases, with 9 bases lying between them. The CDR3 sequence is 14 residues long. DNA for the CDR3: TGTGCCAGCAGCTTAGTCCCGGGGGACACTGAAGCTTTCTTT. The encoded protein is CASSLVPGDTEAFF.

The chain links TRBV6-6 to TRBJ2-3; the D gene is possibly TRBD2 (5 bases). From germline, CDR1 is MNHNY and CDR2 SVGAGI (reference sequence). This CDR3 comprises 15 residues. V was clipped by 4 bases and J by 1 base, with 12 bases between them. DNA for the CDR3: TGTGCCAGCAGTTTAGGGCGGGCCGGCACAGATACGCAGTATTTT. It translates to CASSLGRAGTDTQYF.

The rearrangement joins TRBV3-1 (or the pseudogene TRBV3-2) to TRBJ2-3; a weak D match, TRBD2 (6 bases). CDR1 is LGHDT and CDR2 is YNNKEL in the germline V gene (reference sequence). The V end was cut by 1 base, the J end by 4 bases, with 12 bases between. The CDR3 is made up of 15 amino acids. The CDR3 spells CASSQVGRDSDTQYF. CDR3 DNA: TGTGCCAGCAGCCAAGTAGGCAGGGACTCAGATACGCAGTATTTT.

V usage is TRBV7-9 and J usage is TRBJ2-7; tentatively, D is TRBD1 or TRBD2 (6 bases each). V was pared by 5 bases and J by 3 bases, with 17 bases between. Per the germline V gene, CDR1 is SEHNR and CDR2 is FQNEAQ (reference sequence). The CDR3 runs 15 residues. The CDR3 DNA reads TGTGCCAGCAGCCCGTGGGGGGCGCAGGTCTACGAGCAGTACTTC. It is translated as CASSPWGAQVYEQYF.

This chain connects TRBV11-2 to TRBJ2-3; D ambiguous. V was pared by 3 bases and J by 2 bases, with 6 bases between. CDR1 SGHAT and CDR2 FQNNGV come from the germline V gene. The CDR3 is 13 residues long. CDR3 nucleotide sequence: TGTGCCAGCAGCTTCGTCTACACAGATACGCAGTATTTT. Encoded protein: CASSFVYTDTQYF.

The chain is built from TRBV7-2 and TRBJ2-1; D might be TRBD1 or TRBD2, each matching 6 bases. Germline loops: CDR1 SGHTA, CDR2 FQGNSA. The CDR3 covers 15 residues. V shed 1 base and J shed 6 bases, with 13 bases lying between them. CDR3 sequence reads: CASSLGGARSNEQFF. The CDR3 DNA follows: TGTGCCAGCAGCTTAGGGGGGGCCCGGAGCAATGAGCAGTTCTTC.

The table lists this clone with a few counts. The rearrangement links TRBV18 to TRBJ1-1, with D maybe TRBD1 (5 bases). With 4 bases removed from V and 0 bases from J, the gap between germline ends came to 6 bases. The germline gives CDR1 KGHSH, CDR2 LQKENI. The CDR3 runs to 13 residues. The CDR3 here is CASSLGVNTEAFF. The CDR3 DNA reads TGTGCCAGCTCACTAGGGGTGAACACTGAAGCTTTCTTT.

V is TRBV7-6 and J is TRBJ1-2; 9 bases line up with TRBD1. The CDR3 loop spans 14 amino acids. Germline CDR1 SGHVS, CDR2 FNYEAQ. Trimming cost V 1 base and J 6 bases; bases outside gene matches: 3. CDR3 region: CASSLDGQGHGYTF. CDR3 in DNA: TGTGCCAGCAGCTTAGATGGACAGGGGCATGGCTACACCTTC.